This T cell receptor (beta chain) was recorded in a study of siplizumab effects on memory and regulatory T cells. With regard to this clone: The antigen remains unidentified.

General study points: Greater diversity than memory cells seemed evident in naive T cells, which also appeared to be major alloresponse contributors. Neither a naive nor a memory phenotype was assignable to roughly 80-96% of proliferating CD4+ or CD8+ clones.

Method: immunoSEQ multiplex PCR; TCRdb's copy keeps in-frame clones and lacks some. This sample carries about 100,000 clones, approximately 91% of them seen once, and the ten largest clones take about 0.15%. The CDR3 extends over 14 amino acids. V trimming: 6 bases; J trimming: 3 bases; junction bases outside the gene matches: 9. Germline V lookup: CDR1 SGHDT, CDR2 YYEEEE. Sequenced input: CD4+ T cells sorted from blood. The V and J genes are TRBV5-6 and TRBJ2-7; 7 nucleotides agree with TRBD1. The sequence came from a human donor in good health. In DNA, the CDR3 is TGTGCCAGCAACGAACAGGGGCGAGACTACGAGCAGTACTTC. Translating gives CASNEQGRDYEQYF.